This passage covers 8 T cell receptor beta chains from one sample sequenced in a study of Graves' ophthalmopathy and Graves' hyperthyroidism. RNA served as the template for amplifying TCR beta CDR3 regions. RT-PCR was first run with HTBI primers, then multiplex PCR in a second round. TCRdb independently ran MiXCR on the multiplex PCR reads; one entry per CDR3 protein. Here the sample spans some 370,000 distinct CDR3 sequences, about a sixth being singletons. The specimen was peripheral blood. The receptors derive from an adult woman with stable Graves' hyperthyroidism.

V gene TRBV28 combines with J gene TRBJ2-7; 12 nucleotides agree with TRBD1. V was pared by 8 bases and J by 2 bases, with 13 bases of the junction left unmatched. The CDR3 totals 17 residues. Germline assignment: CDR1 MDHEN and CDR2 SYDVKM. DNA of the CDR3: TGTGCCAGCGACACGGGGACAGGGGGCCCGTGGACCTACGAGCAGTACTTC. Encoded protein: CASDTGTGGPWTYEQYF.

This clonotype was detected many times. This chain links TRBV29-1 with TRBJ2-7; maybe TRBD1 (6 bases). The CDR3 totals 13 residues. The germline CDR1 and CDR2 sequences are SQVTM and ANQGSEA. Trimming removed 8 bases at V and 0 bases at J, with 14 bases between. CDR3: CSRQDRSSYEQYF. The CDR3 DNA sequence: TGCAGCCGACAAGACAGGAGCTCCTACGAGCAGTACTTC.

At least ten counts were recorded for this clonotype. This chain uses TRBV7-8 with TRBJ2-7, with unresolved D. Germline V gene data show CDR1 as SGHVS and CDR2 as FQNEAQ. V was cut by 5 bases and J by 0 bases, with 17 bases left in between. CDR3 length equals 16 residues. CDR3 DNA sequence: TGTGCCAGCAGCACCCGATTCTCTCGCGACTCCTACGAGCAGTACTTC. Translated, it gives CASSTRFSRDSYEQYF.

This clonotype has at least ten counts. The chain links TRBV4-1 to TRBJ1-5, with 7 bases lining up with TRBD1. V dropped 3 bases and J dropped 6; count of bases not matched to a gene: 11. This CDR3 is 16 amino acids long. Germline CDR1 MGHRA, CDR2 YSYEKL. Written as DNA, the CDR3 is TGCGCCAGCAGCCAGCAACCGACAGGGCTTCTTCAGCCCCAGCATTTT. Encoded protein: CASSQQPTGLLQPQHF.

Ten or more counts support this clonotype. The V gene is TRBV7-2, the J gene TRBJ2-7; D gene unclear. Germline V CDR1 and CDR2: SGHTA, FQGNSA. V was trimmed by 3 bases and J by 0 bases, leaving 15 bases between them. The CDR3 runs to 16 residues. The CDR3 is CASSFSAPPSSYEQYF. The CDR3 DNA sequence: TGTGCCAGCAGCTTCTCCGCTCCCCCGAGCTCCTACGAGCAGTACTTC.

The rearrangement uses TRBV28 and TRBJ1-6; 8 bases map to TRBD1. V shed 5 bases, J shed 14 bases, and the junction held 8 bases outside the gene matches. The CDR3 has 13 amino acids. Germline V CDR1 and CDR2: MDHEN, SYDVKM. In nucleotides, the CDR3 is TGTGCCAGCAGTGCCCCGACAGGGGAGTCCCTCCACTTT. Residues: CASSAPTGESLHF.

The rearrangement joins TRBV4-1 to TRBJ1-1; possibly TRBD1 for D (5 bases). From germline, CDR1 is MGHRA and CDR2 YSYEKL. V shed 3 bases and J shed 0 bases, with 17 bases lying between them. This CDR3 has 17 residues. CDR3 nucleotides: TGCGCCAGCAGCCAGGGACGTCGGGGCGAGATGAACACTGAAGCTTTCTTT. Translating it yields CASSQGRRGEMNTEAFF.

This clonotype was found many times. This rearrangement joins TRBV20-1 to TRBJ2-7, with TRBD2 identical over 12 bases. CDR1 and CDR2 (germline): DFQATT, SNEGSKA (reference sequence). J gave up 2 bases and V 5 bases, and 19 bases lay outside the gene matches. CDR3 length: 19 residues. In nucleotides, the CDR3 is TGCAGTGCTCGAGGGCTAGCGGGAGGGCCAACCCTGGGGACCTACGAGCAGTACTTC. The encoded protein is CSARGLAGGPTLGTYEQYF.